The sample holds a few counts of the clone carrying this T cell receptor beta chain. What it recognizes is unknown. The sample is drawn from a study of vaccination and CD4 T cells after COVID-19. At the level of the study: Six males and four females constituted the convalescent cohort, two of whom were Hispanic.

Germline CDR1 and CDR2: DFQATT and SNEGSKA (reference sequence). The CDR3 has 15 amino acids. The V and J ends lost 0 bases and 0 bases respectively, with 9 bases between them. The treatment is: approximately 11-day PBMC culture with coronavirus spike peptide pools or control peptides (ViraFEST assay). After expanding antigen-specific T cells with peptide pools, ViraFEST sequenced their TCRs. With the Oncomine TCR Beta short-read assay, DNA from cultured CD4+ T cells was sequenced. The authors extracted genomic DNA from cultured CD4+ T cells. From the PCR reads, TCRdb called clonotypes with MiXCR, one entry per CDR3 protein. The sample lists about 12,000 distinct CDR3 sequences, about 50% seen once, with approximately 15% in the top ten.

This sequence joins TRBV20-1 and TRBJ2-1; D gene ambiguous. Sequenced material: CD4+ T cells from blood, cultured in vitro. The sequence came from a human donor who had recovered from COVID-19. CDR3 DNA sequence: TGCAGTGCTAGAGATTCCCGCAGCTCCTACAATGAGCAGTTCTTC. Translated: CSARDSRSSYNEQFF.